This record looks at one TCR beta chain sequence and its context. Trimming removed 1 base from V and 7 bases from J; junction bases left unmatched: 10. In germline, CDR1 is SGHVS, CDR2 FQNEAQ. The CDR3 is 16 amino acids. Participants came from 24 US areas, aged roughly 18 to 95 years. Allocation to cohorts depended on clinical history reported by the participants. The data originate from a study of blood T cell repertoires in COVID-19. In the original workflow: Quantification of nucleated cells was approximated via reference gene primer amplification. Repertoires were generated with immunoSEQ multiplex PCR, while TCRdb's copy carries only in-frame clones and drops some. Clone size and V and J calls were adopted from that table, with D and trimming inferred from the DNA. Of a few hundred thousand clones listed, 88% are singletons.

The chain joins TRBV7-8 to TRBJ1-2, with 9 bases fitting TRBD1. Source material: PBMCs or T cells enriched from blood (not recorded which). This clonotype was obtained from a young woman who had recovered from COVID-19. The DNA of the CDR3 is TGTGCCAGCAGCTTAGGTCTACAGGGGGCATCCTTTGGCTACACCTTC. Its translation: CASSLGLQGASFGYTF.